What follows are 32 T cell receptor beta chains derived from one specimen sequenced in a study of Ad26.COV2.S vaccination and SARS-CoV-2 variants. Generated by immunoSEQ multiplex PCR, the TCRdb table keeps only in-frame clones and is missing some. Of some 190,000 clones in the sample, roughly 85% were seen once. The sample consisted of peripheral blood, taken after recovery from COVID-19. Receptors originate from a human donor who had recovered from COVID-19.

This clone was counted once. This chain uses TRBV24-1 with TRBJ1-5; 8 nucleotides line up with TRBD1. J lost 2 bases, V lost 4 bases, and 6 bases had no gene match. Germline CDR1 and CDR2: KGHDR and SFDVKD. This CDR3 region has 16 residues. CDR3 coding DNA: TGTGCCACCAGTGACCCGACAGGGGCCGGCAATCAGCCCCAGCATTTT. It translates to CATSDPTGAGNQPQHF.

The chain couples TRBV7-3 to TRBJ1-1; TRBD1 matches at 7 bases. CDR1 is SGHTA and CDR2 is FQGTGA in the germline V gene. The length of the CDR3 is 15 residues. Unmatched junction bases numbered 12, after V lost 5 bases and J lost 6 bases. CDR3 in amino acids: CASSKREQGRSEAFF. As DNA, the CDR3 is TGTGCCAGCAGCAAACGAGAACAGGGGAGGTCTGAAGCTTTCTTT.

The rearrangement links TRBV19 to TRBJ2-2, with 10 nucleotides matching TRBD2. The trim removed 7 bases at V and 5 bases at J, leaving 10 bases unmatched. This CDR3 has 16 amino acids. Looked up from germline, CDR1 is LNHDA and CDR2 is SQIVND (reference sequence). The DNA for the CDR3 is TGTGCCAGTATAGCGGGGGGTACTGTGAGGACCGGGGAGCTGTTTTTT. Translated, it gives CASIAGGTVRTGELFF.

J is TRBJ2-7 and V is TRBV2; no clear D. Trimming stripped 10 bases from V and 3 bases from J, with 10 bases between. CDR3 size: 11 residues. Germline CDR1 is SNHLY and CDR2 is FYNNEI. CDR3 residues: CAIPPNYEQYF. The CDR3 region has the DNA TGTGCCATCCCCCCTAACTACGAGCAGTACTTC.

The gene calls are TRBV9 and TRBJ2-7, with a possible D match to TRBD1 (6 bases). Deletions cut 5 bases from V and 0 bases from J, with 15 bases between. The CDR3 runs 15 residues. The germline gives CDR1 SGDLS, CDR2 YYNGEE. The CDR3 protein is CASRYAGTFSYEQYF. The CDR3 DNA sequence: TGTGCCAGCAGATACGCCGGGACATTCTCCTACGAGCAGTACTTC.

In its sample, this clone was seen a few times. The chain joins TRBV9 to TRBJ2-1, with unresolved D. The CDR3 sequence is 14 residues long. Germline V lookup: CDR1 SGDLS, CDR2 YYNGEE. Trimming stripped 0 bases from V and 6 bases from J, with 10 bases between. The CDR3 DNA reads TGTGCCAGCAGCGTAGGTGCACCTCTCAATGAGCAGTTCTTC. Translation gives CASSVGAPLNEQFF.

The chain links TRBV2 to TRBJ1-2; D is ambiguous. With 10 bases removed from V and 2 bases from J, the gap between germline ends came to 17 bases. CDR1 and CDR2 from the germline V gene are SNHLY and FYNNEI. The CDR3 covers 14 residues. This chain's CDR3 is CAIPPPTFNYGYTF. The CDR3 DNA follows: TGTGCCATCCCCCCTCCGACTTTCAACTATGGCTACACCTTC.

The chain is built from TRBV28 and TRBJ1-2; no clear D. The germline V gene encodes CDR1 MDHEN and CDR2 SYDVKM. Trimming took 6 bases from V and 4 from J, leaving 12 bases between them. The CDR3 length is 13 residues. Here the CDR3 DNA reads TGTGCCAGCAGCCATGACGGGAGCTATGGCTACACCTTC. Residues: CASSHDGSYGYTF.

CDR3 amino acids: CASSFGQGVISEAFF. DNA for the CDR3: TGTGCCAGCTCGTTTGGACAGGGAGTAATCTCTGAAGCTTTCTTT. This rearrangement joins TRBV18 to TRBJ1-1; 8 nucleotides line up with TRBD1. CDR1 is KGHSH and CDR2 is LQKENI in the germline V gene. The CDR3 is 15 amino acids. Losses at the gene ends were 6 bases for V and 6 bases for J; bases not matched to a gene: 12.

The chain combines TRBV10-3 with TRBJ2-6, with TRBD2 matching over 8 bases. Germline trimming cut 0 bases from V and 4 bases from J; bases unmatched to any gene: 2. Germline V gene data show CDR1 as ENHRY and CDR2 as SYGVKD. The CDR3 spans 16 residues. This CDR3 reads CAISESPSGGANVLTF. The CDR3 DNA sequence: TGTGCCATCAGTGAGTCGCCTAGCGGGGGGGCCAACGTCCTGACTTTC.

CDR3 loop: CAWLGRWEETQYF. In DNA, the CDR3 is TGTGCCTGGTTGGGCAGGTGGGAAGAGACCCAGTACTTC. The genes are TRBV30 and TRBJ2-5; D uncertain. CDR1 and CDR2 (germline): GTSNPN, SVGIG (reference sequence). CDR3 length equals 13 residues. V was pared by 5 bases and J by 3 bases, with 13 bases between.

V and J are TRBV12-3 or TRBV12-4 and TRBJ2-5; 8 bases match TRBD1. Germline trimming cut 8 bases from V and 4 bases from J; bases unmatched to any gene: 6. This CDR3 is 13 amino acids long. The CDR3 bases are TGTGCCAGCCAGGACAGGGTCCTAGAGACCCAGTACTTC. Translation: CASQDRVLETQYF.

This chain joins TRBV3-1 (or the pseudogene TRBV3-2) and TRBJ1-1, with D unresolved. CDR3 length equals 15 residues. Germline CDR1 and CDR2: LGHDT and YNNKEL (reference sequence). V gave up 0 bases and J gave up 2 bases, with 10 bases separating them. The CDR3 DNA reads TGTGCCAGCAGCCAAGATCGGGAGGGTAACACTGAAGCTTTCTTT. Amino acid sequence: CASSQDREGNTEAFF.

The J gene is TRBJ2-7, the V gene TRBV6-2 or TRBV6-3; TRBD1 agrees at 10 bases. The trim removed 5 bases at V and 5 bases at J, leaving 3 bases unmatched. Germline values: CDR1 MNHEY, CDR2 SVGEGT. This CDR3 spans 13 amino acids. The CDR3: CASSPGQGNEQYF. The DNA for the CDR3 is TGTGCCAGCAGTCCGGGACAGGGGAACGAGCAGTACTTC.

The chain joins TRBV6-5 to TRBJ1-1, with D uncertain. The germline V and J ends were trimmed by 5 bases and 4 bases, with 11 bases remaining between them. The CDR3 covers 13 residues. Germline CDR1 reads MNHEY; CDR2 reads SVGAGI. CDR3 region: CASSPQMGTEAFF. As DNA, the CDR3 is TGTGCCAGCAGTCCCCAGATGGGCACTGAAGCTTTCTTT.

V and J are TRBV9 and TRBJ2-1; D remains unclear. V lost 0 bases and J lost 8, with 6 bases in between. Per germline, CDR1 SGDLS and CDR2 YYNGEE. CDR3 length: 12 amino acids. The CDR3 sequence is CASSVAKDEQFF. DNA for the CDR3: TGTGCCAGCAGCGTAGCGAAGGATGAGCAGTTCTTC.

This clone was seen a single time. The chain is built from TRBV4-1 and TRBJ2-2; a weak D match, TRBD2 (5 bases). Trimming shortened V by 4 bases and J by 7 bases, and 10 bases separated the two germline ends. Germline V gene sequence: CDR1 MGHRA, CDR2 YSYEKL. This CDR3 contains 13 residues. This chain's CDR3 is CASSLFGGGELFF. The CDR3 DNA reads TGCGCCAGCAGCCTTTTCGGAGGCGGGGAGCTGTTTTTT.

J is TRBJ2-5 and V is TRBV5-5; the match to TRBD2 covers 7 bases. The CDR3 sequence is 16 residues long. The J segment lost 4 bases and the V segment lost 4 bases, leaving 13 bases of the junction unmatched. Germline CDR1 SGHKS, CDR2 YYEKEE (reference sequence). For the CDR3, the DNA is TGTGCCAGCAGCGCTATACTAGCGACTTCAACAGAGACCCAGTACTTC. Translating gives CASSAILATSTETQYF.

The CDR3, as DNA: TGTGCCACGGGAGCGGCAGGGGGCTACGAGCAGTACTTC. Protein: CATGAAGGYEQYF. The J gene is TRBJ2-7, the V gene TRBV5-4, with D possibly TRBD1 on 7 matching bases. CDR1 is SGHNT and CDR2 is YYREEE in the germline V gene (reference sequence). The CDR3 runs 13 residues. Trimming removed 9 bases at V and 3 bases at J, with 16 bases between.

This clone was seen only once. This rearrangement joins TRBV7-3 to TRBJ1-1; the match to TRBD1 covers 10 bases. V trimming: 0 bases; J trimming: 3 bases; junction bases outside the gene matches: 4. The CDR3 has 16 amino acids. Germline values: CDR1 SGHTA, CDR2 FQGTGA. The CDR3 DNA is TGTGCCAGCAGCTTAACGGCGGGACAGGGGCACACTGAAGCTTTCTTT. This sequence encodes CASSLTAGQGHTEAFF.

V usage is TRBV10-3 and J usage is TRBJ2-5; D unresolved. The CDR3 has 13 residues. Germline V gene sequence: CDR1 ENHRY, CDR2 SYGVKD. The V and J ends lost 10 bases and 2 bases respectively, with 14 bases between them. The CDR3 sequence is CATSSVIQETQYF. CDR3 nucleotide sequence: TGTGCCACTTCCTCCGTGATACAAGAGACCCAGTACTTC.

V is TRBV5-4 and J is TRBJ1-1; D gene ambiguous. V lost 4 bases and J lost 1, with 20 bases in between. CDR1 and CDR2 (germline): SGHNT, YYREEE (reference sequence). The CDR3 covers 17 residues. In DNA form, the CDR3 reads TGTGCCAGCAGCCCACGGACGAGGAGTGGGTCGAACACTGAAGCTTTCTTT. Protein: CASSPRTRSGSNTEAFF.

The chain couples TRBV7-2 to TRBJ2-7; unclear D gene. V dropped 2 bases and J dropped 6 bases, with 11 bases sitting between them. This CDR3 is 13 amino acids long. Per germline, CDR1 SGHTA and CDR2 FQGNSA. The CDR3 sequence is CASSLPGVGEQYF. DNA of the CDR3: TGTGCCAGCAGCTTACCTGGTGTAGGCGAGCAGTACTTC.

The chain employs TRBV28 and TRBJ2-2; 7 bases match TRBD1. Per germline, CDR1 MDHEN and CDR2 SYDVKM. The CDR3 runs to 14 residues. Trimming took 3 bases from V and 4 from J; bases not matched to a gene: 2. This CDR3 is CASSLTGPTGELFF. Written as DNA, the CDR3 is TGTGCCAGCAGTTTGACAGGGCCCACCGGGGAGCTGTTTTTT.

Notes on this clone: The same CDR3 is also encoded by other DNA sequences in this sample. The chain couples TRBV3-1 (or the pseudogene TRBV3-2) to TRBJ1-2; D remains unclear. CDR1 and CDR2 from the germline V gene are LGHDT and YNNKEL (reference sequence). With 4 bases removed from V and 3 bases from J, the gap between germline ends came to 9 bases. The CDR3 is 13 residues long. The CDR3 here is CASSPTKDYGYTF. Here the CDR3 DNA reads TGTGCCAGCAGCCCTACTAAGGACTATGGCTACACCTTC.

V and J are TRBV2 and TRBJ1-5; 9 bases align to TRBD1. Germline-derived CDR1 and CDR2 are SNHLY and FYNNEI. The CDR3 totals 14 residues. J gave up 10 bases and V 6 bases, and 10 bases lay outside the gene matches. CDR3 nucleotide sequence: TGTGCCAGCAGCCAGACAGGGGGAATCTCCCCCCAGCATTTT. This codes for CASSQTGGISPQHF.

This CDR3 is CASSVEWARNEQFF. The CDR3 nucleotides are TGTGCCAGCAGCGTAGAGTGGGCGAGGAATGAGCAGTTCTTC. This chain uses TRBV9 with TRBJ2-1; no clear D gene. In germline, CDR1 is SGDLS, CDR2 YYNGEE. CDR3 length equals 14 residues. Between the trimmed V and J ends, which lost 0 bases and 7 bases, there was a span of 11 bases.

The CDR3 loop reads CATSRGGNTGELFF. For the CDR3, the DNA is TGTGCCACCAGCAGAGGGGGAAACACCGGGGAGCTGTTTTTT. J is TRBJ2-2 and V is TRBV15; D call uncertain. Germline-derived CDR1 and CDR2 are LNHNV and YYDKDF (reference sequence). Deletions cut 1 base from V and 2 bases from J, with 5 bases between. The CDR3 extends over 14 amino acids.

The J gene is TRBJ2-7, the V gene TRBV2; no definite D call. Trimming left V 5 bases short and J 2 bases short, with 10 bases between. The CDR3 runs 13 residues. Germline CDR1 is SNHLY and CDR2 is FYNNEI. The CDR3 bases are TGTGCCAGCAGTAACCCCCGAGCCTACGAGCAGTACTTC. Translated: CASSNPRAYEQYF.

The gene calls are TRBV9 and TRBJ2-5; TRBD1 aligns across 9 bases. The J segment lost 1 base and the V segment lost 7 bases, leaving 8 bases of the junction unmatched. The CDR3 is made up of 15 amino acids. Germline V gene lookup returns CDR1 SGDLS and CDR2 YYNGEE. Written as DNA, the CDR3 is TGTGCCAGCGGACAGGGGACCATGAGCCAAGAGACCCAGTACTTC. Translated: CASGQGTMSQETQYF.

This clone was detected a few times. The rearrangement links TRBV2 to TRBJ1-1, with a possible D match to TRBD1 (6 bases). This CDR3 is built from 14 residues. CDR1 is SNHLY, CDR2 FYNNEI, per germline. V lost 11 bases, J lost 7 bases, and 23 bases lay in between. The CDR3 region has the DNA TGTGCCGAACAACGGGACACTAGATATGGTGAAGCTTTCTTT. Its protein is CAEQRDTRYGEAFF.

This rearrangement joins TRBV7-2 to TRBJ1-4; 7 bases fit TRBD1. V dropped 3 bases and J dropped 8; count of bases not matched to a gene: 12. The CDR3 covers 16 residues. Germline CDR1 SGHTA, CDR2 FQGNSA. The CDR3 DNA reads TGTGCCAGCAGCTTGGCCCTTAGACAGGGTGGGGAAAAACTGTTTTTT. Its protein product is CASSLALRQGGEKLFF.